The clone carrying this T cell receptor beta chain was seen a few times. Its antigen is undetermined. Trimming left V 5 bases short and J 1 base short, with 14 bases between. The CDR3 consists of 15 residues. CDR1 and CDR2 (germline): SGHVS, FQNEAQ. This sample was included in a study of early T cells in non-severe SARS-CoV-2 infection. On the study more broadly: The input, bulk RNA from unsorted whole blood, was sequenced, and chains were unpaired. Study-wide points: Clonotype matching in VDJdb favored anti-spike CD8 responses and did not capture private and CD4 specificities.

Unique molecular identifiers tagged individual cDNA molecules. TCRdb passed the 5' RACE reads through MiXCR, listing each CDR3 protein once. The sample includes around 53,000 distinct CDR3 sequences, approximately 9.8% of them seen just once. This receptor was identified in an adult who was a healthcare worker with PCR-confirmed SARS-CoV-2 infection or an uninfected control (not recorded which). The V call is TRBV7-8, the J call TRBJ1-1; D gene unclear. Sequencing was done on a sample of whole blood. CDR3 loop: CASSADTHPNTEAFF. The CDR3 DNA is TGTGCCAGCAGCGCTGACACCCACCCGAACACTGAAGCTTTCTTT.